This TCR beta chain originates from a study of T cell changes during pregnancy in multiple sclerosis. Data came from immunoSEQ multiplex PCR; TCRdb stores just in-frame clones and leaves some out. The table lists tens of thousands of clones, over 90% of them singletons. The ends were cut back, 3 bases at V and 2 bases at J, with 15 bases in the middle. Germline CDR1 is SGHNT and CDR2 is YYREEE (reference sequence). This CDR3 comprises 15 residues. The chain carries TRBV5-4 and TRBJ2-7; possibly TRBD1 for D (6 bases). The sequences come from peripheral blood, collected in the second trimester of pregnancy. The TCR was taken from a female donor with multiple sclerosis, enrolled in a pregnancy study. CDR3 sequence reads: CASSSAVQGTYEQYF. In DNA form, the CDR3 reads TGTGCCAGCAGCTCAGCGGTCCAGGGGACCTACGAGCAGTACTTC.